Listed below are T cell receptor beta chains from one sample, sequenced in a study of blood T cell repertoires in COVID-19. The repertoire was sequenced with immunoSEQ multiplex PCR; TCRdb's copy has only in-frame clones and lacks some. The sample consists of 84,000 or so clones, over 60% of them appearing once. The material sequenced was peripheral blood. The origin of the receptors is a human donor in a cohort sampled during active COVID-19. Both conserved end residues are part of each CDR3. D genes are given only for firm matches. Not all rows give a size; the values are once, few, many and, for expanded clones, a class.

v_gene,abundance,j_gene,d_gene,len,CDR3nt,CDR3aa
TRBV6-5,.,TRBJ2-5,.,13,TGTGCCAGCAGTCCTCGGACACCTCTGGGCCAGTACTTC,CASSPRTPLGQYF
TRBV7-2,.,TRBJ2-5,TRBD1,15,TGTGCCAGCAGCTGGGGGGACAGGGTGGGAGAGACCCAGTACTTC,CASSWGDRVGETQYF
TRBV3-1/TRBV3-2,.,TRBJ1-1,.,15,TGTGCCAGCAGCCCCCGGACCAGGGGAAGTGCTGAAGCTTTCTTT,CASSPRTRGSAEAFF
TRBV30,.,TRBJ2-5,.,13,TGTGCCTGGAGTTGGACCCAAGGAGGGAACCAGTACTTC,CAWSWTQGGNQYF
TRBV7-2,.,TRBJ2-2,TRBD1,17,TGTGCCAGCAGCTTAGCGGGGACAGCCTCGAGCACCGGGGAGCTGTTTTTT,CASSLAGTASSTGELFF
TRBV28,.,TRBJ2-1,TRBD2,16,TGTGCCAGCAGGTATTCCGGGACTAGCGGGGCAAATGAGCAGTTCTTC,CASRYSGTSGANEQFF
TRBV7-2,.,TRBJ2-7,.,12,TGTGCCAGCAGCTTATCTATCTACGAGCAGTACTTC,CASSLSIYEQYF
TRBV6-5,.,TRBJ2-3,.,16,TGTGCCAGCAGTTACTCGAACGTAGGAGGCCCAGATACGCAGTATTTT,CASSYSNVGGPDTQYF
TRBV28,.,TRBJ1-1,.,13,TGTGCCAGCAGTTCGAAGTTGGGGCCTCTAGCTTTCTTT,CASSSKLGPLAFF
TRBV7-9,.,TRBJ1-2,.,13,TGTGCCAGCAGCTTGGACGCGGGCTATGGCTACACCTTC,CASSLDAGYGYTF
TRBV19,.,TRBJ1-2,.,16,TGTGCCAGTAGTATAATGCCGGGGACTCTCCGCTATGGCTACACCTTC,CASSIMPGTLRYGYTF
TRBV30,.,TRBJ1-6,.,16,TGTGCCTGGAGCGAGACCCTCGGCAGACAACATTCACCCCTCCACTTT,CAWSETLGRQHSPLHF
TRBV5-4,.,TRBJ2-7,TRBD1,14,TGTGCCAGCACCCACCGGGACAGGGGGTCCGAGCAGTACTTC,CASTHRDRGSEQYF
TRBV2,few,TRBJ2-4,.,14,TGTGCCAGCAGTGAAGGTGGGCAGAGGGACATTCAGTACTTC,CASSEGGQRDIQYF
TRBV11-1,.,TRBJ2-2,.,14,TGTGCCAGCAGGGCGGGACGTAACACCGGGGAGCTGTTTTTT,CASRAGRNTGELFF
TRBV6-2/TRBV6-3,.,TRBJ2-7,TRBD2,14,TGTGCCAGCAGTCCGAGCGGGAGGGCCTACGAGCAGTACTTC,CASSPSGRAYEQYF
TRBV20-1,few,TRBJ2-1,TRBD2,17,TGCAGTGCTAGTGCAGCGGGAGGACCGAGCTCCTACAATGAGCAGTTCTTC,CSASAAGGPSSYNEQFF
TRBV10-3,few,TRBJ2-1,TRBD2,13,TGTGCCATCAGTGAGGCGGGGGGAGTTGAGCAGTTCTTC,CAISEAGGVEQFF
TRBV10-2,.,TRBJ1-2,.,14,TGCGCCAGCAGCCCTTTTTCAGGGAGGAATGGCTACACCTTC,CASSPFSGRNGYTF
TRBV5-1,.,TRBJ1-4,.,14,TGCGCCAGCAGCCTAGGTTCAACTAATGAAAAACTGTTTTTT,CASSLGSTNEKLFF
TRBV7-9,.,TRBJ1-2,.,14,TGTGCCAGCAGCTTAGTACTTGAGGGTGGTGGCTACACCTTC,CASSLVLEGGGYTF
TRBV19,.,TRBJ2-7,TRBD1,14,TGTGCCAGTAGCGTGGGACAGGGGATGGACGAGCAGTACTTC,CASSVGQGMDEQYF
TRBV24-1,.,TRBJ2-1,TRBD2,13,TGTGCCACCAGTGGAATAGCGGGAGATGAGCAGTTCTTC,CATSGIAGDEQFF
TRBV2,.,TRBJ1-2,.,18,TGTGCCAGCGACAATCTTAAAGAAATCTCGACCACTAACTATGGCTACACCTTC,CASDNLKEISTTNYGYTF
TRBV7-2,.,TRBJ2-1,TRBD1,18,TGTGCCAGCAGCTGGAGACAGGGGCGGTTTTTCGCCTACAATGAGCAGTTCTTC,CASSWRQGRFFAYNEQFF
TRBV4-2,.,TRBJ2-3,TRBD2,18,TGTGCCAGCAGCCCAGGGACTAGCGGGAGGGCCGTCGCAGATACGCAGTATTTT,CASSPGTSGRAVADTQYF
TRBV10-3,.,TRBJ2-7,TRBD2,16,TGTGCCATCAGTGAACCCCCCGGGGGGAGCTCCTACGAGCAGTACTTC,CAISEPPGGSSYEQYF
TRBV15,.,TRBJ2-1,TRBD1,15,TGTGCCACCAGCGGTTCCGGGACAGCTGAAAATGAGCAGTTCTTC,CATSGSGTAENEQFF
TRBV9,.,TRBJ2-1,.,14,TGTGCCAGCAGCGGCCGGAAGGGGAAAAATGAGCAGTTCTTC,CASSGRKGKNEQFF
TRBV5-1,.,TRBJ2-1,TRBD2,13,TGCGCCAGCAGCTTGGCGGGACTATCGCAGCGGTTCTTC,CASSLAGLSQRFF
TRBV6-5,.,TRBJ1-3,.,14,TGTGCCAGCAGTTACAGGGGCTCTGGAAACACCATATATTTT,CASSYRGSGNTIYF
TRBV4-1,.,TRBJ2-1,TRBD2,16,TGCGCCAGCAGCCAAAATCTCCTAGCGGGAGCCGATGAGCAGTTCTTC,CASSQNLLAGADEQFF
TRBV25-1,.,TRBJ2-7,.,14,TGTGCCAGCAGGCAGGGTCTCTGGCCCTACGAGCAGTACTTC,CASRQGLWPYEQYF
TRBV3-1/TRBV3-2,.,TRBJ2-3,.,17,TGTGCCAGCAGCCCGAAGTTATGGGGACTCAGCACAGATACGCAGTATTTT,CASSPKLWGLSTDTQYF
TRBV7-2,.,TRBJ1-1,.,13,TGTGCCAGCCGAGTTCAGGGGCCCACTGAAGCTTTCTTT,CASRVQGPTEAFF
TRBV7-9,.,TRBJ2-2,.,13,TGTGCCAGCAGCCCTACACAGGTCGGGGAGCTGTTTTTT,CASSPTQVGELFF
TRBV7-6,.,TRBJ2-7,TRBD1,14,TGTGCCAGCAGCTCGGGACAGGGGAAAAACGAGCAGTACTTC,CASSSGQGKNEQYF
TRBV9,.,TRBJ1-4,TRBD1,14,TGTGCCAGCAGCGCCCGGGACAGTAATGAAAAACTGTTTTTT,CASSARDSNEKLFF
TRBV28,few,TRBJ1-4,.,12,TGTGCCAGCAGGGCCGGGACACAAAAACTGTTTTTT,CASRAGTQKLFF
TRBV7-2,.,TRBJ2-5,.,15,TGTGCCAGCAGCTTATTAGGCGAGCCGGGGGAGACCCAGTACTTC,CASSLLGEPGETQYF
TRBV3-1/TRBV3-2,.,TRBJ2-4,.,12,TGTGCCAGCAGCCCAGAGGGCAGCATTCAGTACTTC,CASSPEGSIQYF
TRBV7-2,once,TRBJ1-2,.,17,TGTGCCAGCACTCGGTGGGCAGCCGAACCTATTATCTATGGCTACACCTTC,CASTRWAAEPIIYGYTF
TRBV18,.,TRBJ2-7,.,15,TGTGCCAGCTCACCACCGGGACTCGCATCCTACGAGCAGTACTTC,CASSPPGLASYEQYF
TRBV9,.,TRBJ2-1,.,12,TGTGCCAGCAGCTTGGGCCTTAATGAGCAGTTCTTC,CASSLGLNEQFF
TRBV6-5,few,TRBJ2-3,.,16,TGTGCCAGCAGTTACTCGAGCTCCGGGGGCACAGATACGCAGTATTTT,CASSYSSSGGTDTQYF
TRBV7-8,.,TRBJ2-7,.,15,TGTGCCAGCAGCTTAGAGCCCCCCAGGGCCTACGAGCAGTACTTC,CASSLEPPRAYEQYF
TRBV6-2/TRBV6-3,.,TRBJ2-7,.,16,TGTGCCAGCAGTTACTCCACCGGGGAGGTCTCCTACGAGCAGTACTTC,CASSYSTGEVSYEQYF
TRBV6-2/TRBV6-3,.,TRBJ2-3,TRBD2,17,TGTGCCAGCAGTTACGGGACTAGCGGGAGGTTGGGGCATACGCAGTATTTT,CASSYGTSGRLGHTQYF
TRBV5-1,few,TRBJ1-1,TRBD1,13,TGCGCCAGCAGCTTAACAGGGGCCACTGAAGCTTTCTTT,CASSLTGATEAFF
TRBV4-1,.,TRBJ2-7,TRBD1,15,TGCGCCAGCAGCCGAGCGGACAGGGTGGGGTACGAGCAGTACTTC,CASSRADRVGYEQYF
TRBV10-3,.,TRBJ2-5,TRBD1,16,TGTGCCATCAGTGAGCCACAAGGACAGGGGCCAGAGACCCAGTACTTC,CAISEPQGQGPETQYF
TRBV30,once,TRBJ2-1,.,13,TGTGCCTGCGTTGGCCTGGGGAGGAATGAGCAGTTCTTC,CACVGLGRNEQFF
TRBV30,once,TRBJ1-5,.,13,TGTGCCTGGAGTGTACGGGACAATCAGCCCCAGCATTTT,CAWSVRDNQPQHF